This passage covers 6 T cell receptor beta chains from one sample sequenced in a study of T cell responses to AZD1222 COVID-19 vaccine. Clones were read by immunoSEQ multiplex PCR, and TCRdb kept only the in-frame ones, dropping some. The repertoire consists of roughly 80,000 clones, with 90% occurring once and the leading ten covering 2.5% to 4%. This material consisted of peripheral blood, taken 28 days after the second AZD1222 dose. Receptor source: an adult who received the AZD1222 COVID-19 vaccine.

Details on this clone: The same CDR3 can be traced to other DNA sequences in this sample. The chain couples TRBV5-1 to TRBJ1-2; 9 bases fit TRBD1. Germline V CDR1 and CDR2: SGHRS, YFSETQ. V lost 2 bases, J lost 7 bases, and 6 bases stayed unmatched. The CDR3 spans 14 residues. Here the CDR3 DNA reads TGCGCCAGCAGCTTAGGACAGGGGAGCGGTGGCTACACCTTC. It codes for CASSLGQGSGGYTF.

The chain combines TRBV6-1 with TRBJ1-2; no reliable D call. The germline V gene has CDR1 MNHNS and CDR2 SASEGT. V lost 2 bases to trimming and J lost 8 bases, with 12 bases between them. CDR3 length equals 13 residues. This chain's CDR3 is CASSEYSISGYTF. The CDR3 DNA is TGTGCCAGCAGTGAATACAGTATTTCGGGCTACACCTTC.

V gene TRBV21-1 combines with J gene TRBJ2-7; no DNA check was done on the table's D call, TRBD2. TRBV21-1 is a documented pseudogene. The CDR3 length is 19 residues. The CDR3 loop is CASSYHRQGLAGASYEQYF. The CDR3 DNA follows: TGTGCCAGCAGCTACCACAGACAGGGACTAGCGGGGGCCTCTTACGAGCAGTACTTC.

The chain employs TRBV11-3 and TRBJ1-1; 12 bases fit TRBD1. The CDR3 is made up of 17 amino acids. Per the germline V gene, CDR1 is SGHNT and CDR2 is YENEEA. Germline trimming cut 6 bases from V and 4 bases from J; bases unmatched to any gene: 12. CDR3 DNA: TGTGCCAGCAGGGGATTAGAAGGGACAGGGGGCGCCACTGAAGCTTTCTTT. It specifies CASRGLEGTGGATEAFF.

This clone was detected a few times. The CDR3 sequence is CASSQVWRGAVNTGELFF. CDR3 in DNA: TGTGCCAGCAGCCAAGTGTGGCGGGGGGCTGTGAACACCGGGGAGCTGTTTTTT. The chain combines TRBV3-1 (or the pseudogene TRBV3-2) with TRBJ2-2; TRBD2 agrees at 8 bases. CDR1 LGHDT and CDR2 YNNKEL come from the germline V gene (reference sequence). J lost 1 base, V lost 1 base, and 8 bases had no gene match. The CDR3 runs 18 residues.

The chain links TRBV10-3 to TRBJ2-3; 11 bases match TRBD2. V was pared by 6 bases and J by 7 bases, with 9 bases of the junction left unmatched. The CDR3 runs to 15 residues. CDR1 ENHRY and CDR2 SYGVKD come from the germline V gene. As DNA, the CDR3 is TGTGCCATCAGATCTACTAGCGGGAGTTTAAATACGCAGTATTTT. Its protein product is CAIRSTSGSLNTQYF.